A single T cell receptor (beta chain) is shown here with its context. The antigen this receptor binds is unknown. No clone much larger than this one lies a single base away; base qualities are absent. This record belongs to a study of blood T cell repertoires in COVID-19 (dated by TCRdb to about 2020). Context from the whole study: The collaborator samples originated in the United States, Italy and Spain and spanned the acute and convalescent phases of COVID-19. The material from the prospective study consisted of cDNA or gDNA derived from T cells, B-cell-depleted T cells, or PBMCs. The repertoires were released in a freely available public database intended as a resource for research on the immune response to SARS-CoV-2. A de-identified subject ID, COVID-19 status, age in years and sex were almost always included in the sample metadata. Where HLA class I and class II types were available, the types were taken from metadata supplied by the sample provider, not from assay-based typing. Samples came from the ongoing ImmuneRACE study (first 160 participants) plus 1,254 subjects from 6 global collaborators. Subjects who had been exposed to COVID-19, were actively infected with it, or had recovered from it provided the deeply sampled blood TCRbeta repertoires that made up the dataset. General conclusions and limits of the study: The quantity of clinical and demographic metadata differed by source and by participant and was supplied without curation.

The germline V gene gives CDR1 as SGHTA and CDR2 as FQGNSA. Ends trimmed: V by 3 bases, J by 2 bases; bases unmatched to a gene: 2. The CDR3 contains 15 residues, cysteine and phenylalanine counted. Here the CDR3 DNA is all that survives: 45 bases in frame from base 1. A second Seattle source provided samples from volunteer blood donors who had recovered from COVID-19. Whole blood was collected in K2EDTA tubes by collaborating institutions according to the institutions' own protocols. For TCRbeta analysis, collaborators shipped samples in one of three forms: frozen whole blood, isolated PBMCs, or DNA extracted from either of those sample types. TCRbeta CDR3 regions were amplified from genomic DNA by means of the immunoSEQ Assay, a bias-controlled multiplex PCR. The published analysis was carried out like this. The number of nucleated cells in each sample was estimated by amplification of reference gene primers within the assay. Sequence reads were collapsed and filtered to measure the absolute abundance of every unique TCRbeta CDR3 rearrangement. For each sample, productive Simpson clonality was calculated as the square root of Simpson's diversity index across productive rearrangements. TCRdb limited this immuneACCESS table to in-frame rearrangements with V and J called. A share of clones is missing; checked studies link under half to unresolved V genes, and the rest is unexplained. The V and J calls and clone size were taken over from that table, and D and trimming were inferred from the DNA. For this sample the table gives hundreds of thousands of clones, of which 75% to 90% were detected only once. Jointly, the top ten make up under 7.5% of the sample.

Sample: peripheral blood. This clonotype originated in a man aged 60-69 years who had recovered from COVID-19. The chain is encoded by TRBV7-2 joined to TRBJ1-2; TRBD1 matches 11 bases in the middle. The CDR3 in this case is CASSFWTGGNYGYTF. The nucleotides read TGTGCCAGCAGCTTCTGGACAGGGGGCAACTATGGCTACACCTTC.